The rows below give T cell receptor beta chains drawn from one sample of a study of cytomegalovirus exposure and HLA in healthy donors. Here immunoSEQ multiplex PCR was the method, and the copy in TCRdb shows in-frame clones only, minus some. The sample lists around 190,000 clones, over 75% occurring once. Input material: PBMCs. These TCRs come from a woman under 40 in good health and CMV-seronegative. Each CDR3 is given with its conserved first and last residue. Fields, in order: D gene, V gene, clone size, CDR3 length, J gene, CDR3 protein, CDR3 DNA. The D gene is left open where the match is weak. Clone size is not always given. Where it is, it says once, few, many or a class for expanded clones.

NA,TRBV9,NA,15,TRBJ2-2,CASSVISGDTGELFF,TGTGCCAGCAGCGTCATTTCCGGGGACACCGGGGAGCTGTTTTTT
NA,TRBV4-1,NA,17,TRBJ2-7,CASSPSEIRGVIYEQYF,TGCGCCAGCAGCCCAAGCGAAATACGGGGAGTCATTTACGAGCAGTACTTC
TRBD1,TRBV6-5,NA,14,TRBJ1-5,CASSNDRGNQPQHF,TGTGCCAGCAGTAATGACAGGGGCAATCAGCCCCAGCATTTT
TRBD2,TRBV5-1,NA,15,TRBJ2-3,CASSIGTSGRDTQYF,TGCGCCAGCAGCATCGGGACTAGCGGGAGAGATACGCAGTATTTT
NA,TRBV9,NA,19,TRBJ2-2,CASSGGDGQRATNTGELFF,TGTGCCAGCAGCGGGGGCGACGGACAGAGAGCAACGAACACCGGGGAGCTGTTTTTT
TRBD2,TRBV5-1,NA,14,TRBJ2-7,CASSLGGGLSEQYF,TGCGCCAGCAGCTTGGGGGGAGGGCTCTCCGAGCAGTACTTC
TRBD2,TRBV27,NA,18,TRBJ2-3,CASSHRPPGLAGRDTQYF,TGTGCCAGCAGCCATAGACCCCCGGGACTAGCGGGAAGAGATACGCAGTATTTT
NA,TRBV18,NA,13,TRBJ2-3,CASSPPGSDTQYF,TGTGCCAGCTCACCGCCAGGGTCAGATACGCAGTATTTT
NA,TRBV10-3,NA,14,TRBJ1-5,CAISGQSSNQPQHF,TGTGCCATCAGTGGGCAGTCTAGCAATCAGCCCCAGCATTTT
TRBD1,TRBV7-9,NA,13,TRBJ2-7,CASSSWTGTEQYF,TGTGCCAGCAGCTCTTGGACAGGTACCGAGCAGTACTTC
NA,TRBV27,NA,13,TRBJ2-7,CASSFGGMNEQYF,TGTGCCAGCAGTTTCGGGGGTATGAACGAGCAGTACTTC
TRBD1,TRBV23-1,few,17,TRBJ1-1,CASSQLGQGAPNTEAFF,TGCGCCAGCAGTCAATTGGGGCAGGGGGCCCCGAACACTGAAGCTTTCTTT